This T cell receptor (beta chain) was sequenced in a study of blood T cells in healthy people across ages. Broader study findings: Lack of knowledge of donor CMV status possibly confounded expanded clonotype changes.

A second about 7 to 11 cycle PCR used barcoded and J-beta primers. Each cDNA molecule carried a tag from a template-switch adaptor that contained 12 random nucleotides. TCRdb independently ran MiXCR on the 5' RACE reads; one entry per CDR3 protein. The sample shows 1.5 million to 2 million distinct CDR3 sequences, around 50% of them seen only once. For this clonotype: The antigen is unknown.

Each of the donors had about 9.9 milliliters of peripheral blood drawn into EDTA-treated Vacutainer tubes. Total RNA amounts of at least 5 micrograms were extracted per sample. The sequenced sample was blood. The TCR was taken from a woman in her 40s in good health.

The DNA of the CDR3 is TGTGCCACCAGTGATTTAAGACAGAGGTATGGCTACACCTTC. Its translation: CATSDLRQRYGYTF. The J gene is TRBJ1-2, the V gene TRBV24-1, with D maybe TRBD1 (5 bases). V was cut by 1 base and J by 5 bases, with 10 bases left in between. The CDR3 runs to 14 residues. CDR1 is KGHDR, CDR2 SFDVKD, per germline.